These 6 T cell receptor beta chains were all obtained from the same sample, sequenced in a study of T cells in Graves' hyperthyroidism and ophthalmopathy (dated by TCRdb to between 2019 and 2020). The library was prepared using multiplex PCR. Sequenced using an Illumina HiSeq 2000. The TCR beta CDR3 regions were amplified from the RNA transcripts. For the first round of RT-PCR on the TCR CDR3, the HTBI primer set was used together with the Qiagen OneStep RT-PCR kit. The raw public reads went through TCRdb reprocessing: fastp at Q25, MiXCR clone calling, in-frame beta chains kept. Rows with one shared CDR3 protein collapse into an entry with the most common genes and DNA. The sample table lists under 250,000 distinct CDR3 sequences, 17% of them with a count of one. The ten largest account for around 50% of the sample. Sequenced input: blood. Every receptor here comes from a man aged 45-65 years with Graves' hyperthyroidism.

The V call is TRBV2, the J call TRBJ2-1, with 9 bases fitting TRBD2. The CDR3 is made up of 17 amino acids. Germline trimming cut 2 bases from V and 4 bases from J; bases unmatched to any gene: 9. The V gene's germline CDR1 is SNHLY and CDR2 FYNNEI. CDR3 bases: TGTGCCAGCAGTGAACAGGGCGGGAGGGCCTATTACAATGAGCAGTTCTTC. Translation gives CASSEQGGRAYYNEQFF.

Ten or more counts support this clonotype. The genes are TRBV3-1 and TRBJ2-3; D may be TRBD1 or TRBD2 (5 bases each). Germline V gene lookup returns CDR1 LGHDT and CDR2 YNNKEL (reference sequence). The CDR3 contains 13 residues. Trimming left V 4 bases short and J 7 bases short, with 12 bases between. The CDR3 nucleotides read TGTGCCAGCAGCCCCGGGACCCTCTATACGCAGTATTTT. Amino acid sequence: CASSPGTLYTQYF.

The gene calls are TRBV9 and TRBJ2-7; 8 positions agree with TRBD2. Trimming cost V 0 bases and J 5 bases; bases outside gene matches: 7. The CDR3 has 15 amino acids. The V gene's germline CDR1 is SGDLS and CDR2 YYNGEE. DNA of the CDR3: TGTGCCAGCAGCGTAGGATTAGCGGGAAGGAACGAGCAGTACTTC. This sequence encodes CASSVGLAGRNEQYF. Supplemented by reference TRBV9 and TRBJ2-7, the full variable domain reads DSGVTQTPKHLITATGQRVTLRCSPRSGDLSVYWYQQSLDQGLQFLIQYYNGEERAKGNILERFSAQQFPDLHSELNLSSLELGDSALYFCASSVGLAGRNEQYFGPGTRLTVT.

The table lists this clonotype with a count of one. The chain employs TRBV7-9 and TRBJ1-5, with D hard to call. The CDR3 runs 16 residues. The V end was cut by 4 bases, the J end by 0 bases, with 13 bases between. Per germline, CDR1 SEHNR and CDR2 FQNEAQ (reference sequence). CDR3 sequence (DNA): TGTGCCAGCAGCTCATCATTCACCCGTAGCAATCAGCCCCAGCATTTT. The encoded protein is CASSSSFTRSNQPQHF.

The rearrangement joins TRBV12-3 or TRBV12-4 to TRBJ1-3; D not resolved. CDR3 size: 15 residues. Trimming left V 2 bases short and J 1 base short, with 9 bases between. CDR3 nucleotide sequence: TGTGCCAGCAGTTTAATCCAAGGGTCTGGAAACACCATATATTTT. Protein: CASSLIQGSGNTIYF.

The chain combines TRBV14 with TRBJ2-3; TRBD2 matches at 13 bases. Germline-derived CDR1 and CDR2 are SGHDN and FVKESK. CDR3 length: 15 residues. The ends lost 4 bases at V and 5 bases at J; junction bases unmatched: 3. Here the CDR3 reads CASSPWTSGGDTQYF. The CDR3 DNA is TGTGCCAGCAGCCCATGGACTAGCGGGGGAGATACGCAGTATTTT.